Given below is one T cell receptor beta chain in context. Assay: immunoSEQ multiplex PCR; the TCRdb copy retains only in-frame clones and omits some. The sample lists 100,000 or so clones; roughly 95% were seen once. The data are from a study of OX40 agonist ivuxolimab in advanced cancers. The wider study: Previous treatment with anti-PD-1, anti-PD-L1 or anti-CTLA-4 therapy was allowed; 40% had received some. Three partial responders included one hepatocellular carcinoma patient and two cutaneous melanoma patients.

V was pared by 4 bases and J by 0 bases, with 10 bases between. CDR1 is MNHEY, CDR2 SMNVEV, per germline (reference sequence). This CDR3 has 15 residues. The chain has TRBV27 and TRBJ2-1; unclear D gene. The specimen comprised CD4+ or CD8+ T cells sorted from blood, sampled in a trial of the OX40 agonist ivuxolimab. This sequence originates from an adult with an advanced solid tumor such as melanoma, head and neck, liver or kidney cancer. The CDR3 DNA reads TGTGCCAGCAGTTCTGACTTGAACTCCTACAATGAGCAGTTCTTC. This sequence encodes CASSSDLNSYNEQFF.